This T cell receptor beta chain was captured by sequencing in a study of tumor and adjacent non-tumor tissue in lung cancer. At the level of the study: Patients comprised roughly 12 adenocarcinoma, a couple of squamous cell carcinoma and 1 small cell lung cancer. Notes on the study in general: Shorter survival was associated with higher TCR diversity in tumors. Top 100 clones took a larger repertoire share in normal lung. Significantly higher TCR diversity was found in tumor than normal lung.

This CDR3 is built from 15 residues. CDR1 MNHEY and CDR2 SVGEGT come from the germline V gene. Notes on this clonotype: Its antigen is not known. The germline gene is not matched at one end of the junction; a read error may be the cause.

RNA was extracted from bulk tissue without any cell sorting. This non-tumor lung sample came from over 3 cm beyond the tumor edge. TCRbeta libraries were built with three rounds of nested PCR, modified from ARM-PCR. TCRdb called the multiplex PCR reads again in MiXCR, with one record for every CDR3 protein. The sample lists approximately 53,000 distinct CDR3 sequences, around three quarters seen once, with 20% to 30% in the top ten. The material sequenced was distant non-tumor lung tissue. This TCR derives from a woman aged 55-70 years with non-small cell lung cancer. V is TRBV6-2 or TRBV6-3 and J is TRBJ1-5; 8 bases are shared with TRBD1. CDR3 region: CASKTDRDVNQPRHF. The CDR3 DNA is TGTGCCAGCAAGACGGACAGGGATGTCAATCAGCCCCGGCATTTT.